This TCR beta chain was obtained from a study of CD8 T cells in ankylosing spondylitis. The CDR3 is 14 amino acids. Trimming pared 2 bases from V and 1 base from J, leaving 11 bases between. The V gene's germline CDR1 is SQVTM and CDR2 ANQGSEA. This clonotype showed up many times. Each CDR3 protein gets one entry after TCRdb re-called the 5' RACE reads with MiXCR. The sample yields a few hundred thousand distinct CDR3 sequences, roughly 18% seen once. Input material: blood, either unsorted or a sorted T cell fraction (not recorded which). The TCR comes from a male donor with ankylosing spondylitis or in good health (not recorded which). The V call is TRBV29-1, the J call TRBJ2-5; D gene unclear. CDR3 loop: CSVEWTDSQETQYF. CDR3 nucleotides: TGCAGCGTTGAATGGACCGATAGCCAAGAGACCCAGTACTTC.